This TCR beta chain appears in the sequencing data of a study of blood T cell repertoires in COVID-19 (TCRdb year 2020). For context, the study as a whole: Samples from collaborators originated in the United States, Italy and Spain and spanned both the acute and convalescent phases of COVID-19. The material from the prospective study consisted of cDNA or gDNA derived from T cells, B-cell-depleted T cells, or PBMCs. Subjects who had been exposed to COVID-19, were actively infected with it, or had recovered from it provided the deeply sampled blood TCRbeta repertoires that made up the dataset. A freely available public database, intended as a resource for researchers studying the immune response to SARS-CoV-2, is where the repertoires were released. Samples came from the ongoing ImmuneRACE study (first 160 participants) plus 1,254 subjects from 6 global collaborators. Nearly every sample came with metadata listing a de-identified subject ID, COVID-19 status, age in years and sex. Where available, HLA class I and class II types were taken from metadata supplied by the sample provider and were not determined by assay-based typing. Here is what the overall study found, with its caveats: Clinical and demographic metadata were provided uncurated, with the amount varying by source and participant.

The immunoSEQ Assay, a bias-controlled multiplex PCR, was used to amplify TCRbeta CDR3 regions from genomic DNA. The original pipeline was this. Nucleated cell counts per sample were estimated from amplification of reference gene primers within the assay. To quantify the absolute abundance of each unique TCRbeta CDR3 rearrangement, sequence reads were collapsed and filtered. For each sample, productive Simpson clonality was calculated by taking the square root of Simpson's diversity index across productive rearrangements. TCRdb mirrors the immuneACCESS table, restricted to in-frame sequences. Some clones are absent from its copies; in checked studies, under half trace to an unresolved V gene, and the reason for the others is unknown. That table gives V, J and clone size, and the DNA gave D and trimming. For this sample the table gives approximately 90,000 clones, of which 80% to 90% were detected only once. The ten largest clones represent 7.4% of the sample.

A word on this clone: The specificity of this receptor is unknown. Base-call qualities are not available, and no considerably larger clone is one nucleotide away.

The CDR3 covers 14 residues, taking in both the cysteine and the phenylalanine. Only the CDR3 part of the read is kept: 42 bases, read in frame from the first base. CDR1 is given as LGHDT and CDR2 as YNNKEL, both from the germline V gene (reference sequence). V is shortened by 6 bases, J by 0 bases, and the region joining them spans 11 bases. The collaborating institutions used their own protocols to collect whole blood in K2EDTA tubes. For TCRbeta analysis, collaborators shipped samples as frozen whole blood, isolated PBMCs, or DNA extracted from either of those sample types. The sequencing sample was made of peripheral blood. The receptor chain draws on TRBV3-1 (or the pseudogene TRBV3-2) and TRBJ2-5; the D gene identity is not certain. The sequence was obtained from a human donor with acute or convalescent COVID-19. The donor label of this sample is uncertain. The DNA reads TGTGCCAGCAGTTCAAGGCGGTACCAAGAGACCCAGTACTTC. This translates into CASSSRRYQETQYF.